This TCR beta chain originates from a study of blood T cell repertoires in COVID-19. Turning to the study itself: From the United States, Italy and Spain came samples of acute and convalescent COVID-19.

The CDR3 length is 14 residues. Germline CDR1 reads LGHNA; CDR2 reads YSLEER. V lost 2 bases to trimming and J lost 4 bases, with 9 bases between them. Sequencing was performed with immunoSEQ multiplex PCR; in TCRdb, only in-frame clones are kept and a portion is missing. Among hundreds of thousands of clones, around 84% were seen once, and the ten largest hold over 1%. The origin of this receptor is a man between 65 and 85 years old with acute or convalescent COVID-19. Specimen: peripheral blood. The chain is built from TRBV4-3 and TRBJ1-3; D remains ambiguous. The CDR3 DNA is TGCGCCAGCAGCCAACTGAGGGAGGGAAACACCATATATTTT. Its protein product is CASSQLREGNTIYF.